This is a list of T cell receptor beta chains from one sample in a study of human T cells and chemical hapten exposure. TCRdb re-analysed the RACE reads in MiXCR, keeping a single row per CDR3 protein. The table lists roughly 64,000 distinct CDR3 sequences, 11% of them singletons. The sample was whole blood, taken in connection with sensitization to the hapten diphenylcyclopropenone (DPC). Receptor source: a woman under 40 with alopecia areata. Some clones in this sample may be carry-over from other donors' samples. Each CDR3 is given with its conserved first and last residue. A D gene is named only where the DNA matches it firmly. Only part of the rows carry a size: once, few, many, or a class if the clone is expanded.

d_call: TRBD2; j_call: TRBJ2-7; clone_size: medium-sized; v_call: TRBV18; cdr3_aa: CASSPGGWSYEQYF; cdr3_nt: TGTGCCAGCTCACCCGGGGGGTGGTCCTACGAGCAGTACTTC
d_call: -; j_call: TRBJ1-1; clone_size: many; v_call: TRBV7-2; cdr3_aa: CASSPRMNTEAFF; cdr3_nt: TGTGCCAGCAGCCCCCGCATGAACACTGAAGCTTTCTTT
d_call: -; j_call: TRBJ2-2; clone_size: few; v_call: TRBV9; cdr3_aa: CASSPLGAGELFF; cdr3_nt: TGTGCCAGCAGCCCACTCGGGGCCGGGGAGCTGTTTTTT
d_call: -; j_call: TRBJ1-2; clone_size: few; v_call: TRBV21-1; cdr3_aa: CASSKVLGQGCGYTF; cdr3_nt: TGTGCCAGCAGCAAAGTTCTGGGGCAGGGTTGTGGCTACACCTTC
d_call: TRBD1; j_call: TRBJ2-5; clone_size: -; v_call: TRBV20-1; cdr3_aa: CSANSGQGPIDQYF; cdr3_nt: TGCAGTGCTAACTCGGGACAGGGCCCCATAGACCAGTACTTC
d_call: TRBD1; j_call: TRBJ1-4; clone_size: many; v_call: TRBV12-3/TRBV12-4; cdr3_aa: CASSIQGSNEKLFF; cdr3_nt: TGTGCCAGCAGTATACAGGGGAGTAATGAAAAACTGTTTTTT
d_call: -; j_call: TRBJ1-5; clone_size: many; v_call: TRBV28; cdr3_aa: CASTWVGNQPQHF; cdr3_nt: TGTGCCAGCACCTGGGTTGGCAATCAGCCCCAGCATTTT
d_call: TRBD1; j_call: TRBJ1-2; clone_size: few; v_call: TRBV29-1; cdr3_aa: CSVEGTGSYGYTF; cdr3_nt: TGCAGCGTTGAAGGGACAGGCTCCTATGGCTACACCTTC
d_call: -; j_call: TRBJ2-5; clone_size: few; v_call: TRBV19; cdr3_aa: CASSITQNQETQYF; cdr3_nt: TGTGCCAGTAGTATAACACAGAACCAAGAGACCCAGTACTTC
d_call: -; j_call: TRBJ2-5; clone_size: few; v_call: TRBV18; cdr3_aa: CASSPKEGQYLSETQYF; cdr3_nt: TGTGCCAGCTCACCCAAGGAGGGTCAATACCTAAGTGAGACCCAGTACTTC
d_call: -; j_call: TRBJ1-5; clone_size: many; v_call: TRBV12-3/TRBV12-4; cdr3_aa: CASITGYSNQPQHF; cdr3_nt: TGTGCCAGCATTACAGGTTATAGCAATCAGCCCCAGCATTTT